Presented here are 19 T cell receptor beta chains from one specimen sequenced in a study of CD8 T cells in Susac syndrome. An amount of RNA that ranged from roughly 0.5 to 1 ug was reverse transcribed with random hexamers. TCRdb independently ran MiXCR on the immunoSEQ multiplex PCR reads; one entry per CDR3 protein. Here the sample spans 150,000 to 200,000 distinct CDR3 sequences, around 96% being singletons. Sequencing used CD4+ T cells from PBMCs. The origin of the receptors is a human donor with Susac syndrome.

The rearrangement links TRBV29-1 to TRBJ2-2; 7 nucleotides line up with TRBD2. Germline V lookup: CDR1 SQVTM, CDR2 ANQGSEA. The CDR3 covers 15 residues. With 7 bases clipped from V and 0 bases from J, the junction kept 8 bases outside the gene matches. The CDR3 protein is CSARGGGANTGELFF. The CDR3 DNA sequence: TGCAGCGCTCGGGGCGGGGGAGCGAACACCGGGGAGCTGTTTTTT.

The gene calls are TRBV5-1 and TRBJ2-1; D gene unclear. Per the germline V gene, CDR1 is SGHRS and CDR2 is YFSETQ. The length of the CDR3 is 15 residues. The V gene lost 0 bases and the J gene lost 5 bases, with 12 bases spanning the gap. The CDR3 DNA is TGCGCCAGCAGCTTGGGGGTTTGGCGTCACAATGAGCAGTTCTTC. Amino acids: CASSLGVWRHNEQFF.

The J gene is TRBJ2-3, the V gene TRBV20-1, with D tentatively TRBD2 (6 bases). In germline, CDR1 is DFQATT, CDR2 SNEGSKA (reference sequence). V lost 0 bases to trimming and J lost 0 bases, with 10 bases between them. The CDR3 spans 15 residues. The CDR3 DNA reads TGCAGTGCTAGAGATGGCGCGGGAAGCACAGATACGCAGTATTTT. Translated: CSARDGAGSTDTQYF.

This sequence joins TRBV18 and TRBJ2-7, with a possible D match to TRBD1 (6 bases). With 3 bases removed from V and 6 bases from J, the gap between germline ends came to 18 bases. CDR1 KGHSH and CDR2 LQKENI come from the germline V gene. The CDR3 has 15 amino acids. The CDR3 region is CASSPGPQGSSEQYV. In DNA, the CDR3 is TGTGCCAGCTCACCCGGGCCGCAGGGGTCGTCCGAGCAGTACGTC.

The chain combines TRBV5-1 with TRBJ2-7; D is possibly TRBD2 (5 bases). There are 14 residues in the CDR3. V lost 2 bases and J lost 2, with 11 bases in between. Germline V gives CDR1 SGHRS, CDR2 YFSETQ. CDR3 coding DNA: TGCGCCAGCAGCTTTGGGCGGGTCACCTACGAGCAGTACTTC. It yields the protein CASSFGRVTYEQYF.

In DNA, the CDR3 is TGTGCCAGCAGCTTAGCGCAGGGGACCCCACAAGAGACCCAGTACTTC. As protein: CASSLAQGTPQETQYF. The chain joins TRBV7-8 to TRBJ2-5, with D possibly TRBD1 on 6 matching bases. V was shortened by 0 bases and J by 2 bases, with 13 bases between the two germline ends. CDR1 and CDR2 from the germline V gene are SGHVS and FQNEAQ. There are 16 residues in the CDR3.

The chain links TRBV4-2 to TRBJ2-6, with D unresolved. Between the trimmed V and J ends, which lost 1 base and 2 bases, there was a span of 6 bases. The CDR3 runs to 15 residues. The V gene's germline CDR1 is LGHNA and CDR2 YNFKEQ. Written as DNA, the CDR3 is TGTGCCAGCAGCCAAGCGGGCGCTGGGGCCAACGTCCTGACTTTC. This encodes CASSQAGAGANVLTF.

V usage is TRBV7-9 and J usage is TRBJ1-2; no reliable D call. This CDR3 has 14 residues. Germline assignment: CDR1 SEHNR and CDR2 FQNEAQ (reference sequence). Trimming cost V 4 bases and J 8 bases, with 17 bases left between them. In nucleotides, the CDR3 is TGTGCCAGCAGCTCAAGGTCGATCTTCTTGGGCTACACCTTC. This codes for CASSSRSIFLGYTF.

V and J are TRBV3-1 and TRBJ1-1, with 11 bases that match TRBD1. The trim removed 6 bases at V and 6 bases at J, leaving 3 bases unmatched. CDR3 length equals 13 residues. Germline loops: CDR1 LGHDT, CDR2 YNNKEL (reference sequence). CDR3 sequence (DNA): TGTGCCAGCAGGGGGACAGGGGGACCTGAAGCTTTCTTT. The encoded protein is CASRGTGGPEAFF.

This sequence joins TRBV30 and TRBJ2-2; D may be TRBD2 (5 bases). V lost 2 bases to trimming and J lost 6 bases, with 10 bases between them. Germline lookup yields CDR1 GTSNPN and CDR2 SVGIG (reference sequence). The CDR3 length is 13 residues. This chain's CDR3 is CAWSTSAAGELFF. The CDR3 nucleotides read TGTGCCTGGAGTACTAGTGCCGCCGGGGAGCTGTTTTTT.

This clonotype has more than one count but fewer than ten. The V gene is TRBV4-1, the J gene TRBJ1-1, with unresolved D. Trimming removed 1 base at V and 12 bases at J, with 9 bases between. Germline V gene sequence: CDR1 MGHRA, CDR2 YSYEKL. There are 11 residues in the CDR3. The CDR3 is CASSQGLGSFF. The CDR3 coding sequence is TGCGCCAGCAGCCAAGGGCTCGGTTCTTTCTTT.

This chain links TRBV29-1 with TRBJ2-2, with D unclear. Germline V gives CDR1 SQVTM, CDR2 ANQGSEA. The CDR3 consists of 13 residues. Trimming stripped 7 bases from V and 7 bases from J, with 16 bases between. The CDR3: CSAGAMGFGELFF. CDR3 DNA: TGCAGCGCCGGTGCGATGGGATTCGGGGAGCTGTTTTTT.

V usage is TRBV15 and J usage is TRBJ1-3; D is uncertain. Germline V lookup: CDR1 LNHNV, CDR2 YYDKDF (reference sequence). Trimming removed 1 base at V and 0 bases at J, with 7 bases between. The CDR3 extends over 15 amino acids. The CDR3 nucleotides are TGTGCCACCAGCAGAGTGATCGGCTCTGGAAACACCATATATTTT. This encodes CATSRVIGSGNTIYF.

The chain couples TRBV20-1 to TRBJ2-5; a weak D match, TRBD2 (6 bases). Trimming took off 3 bases at V and 0 bases at J, with 8 bases between the two ends. Germline CDR1 reads DFQATT; CDR2 reads SNEGSKA (reference sequence). The CDR3 is 13 residues long. CDR3 sequence reads: CSARAGYQETQYF. The CDR3 nucleotides read TGCAGTGCTAGGGCGGGATACCAAGAGACCCAGTACTTC.

The chain joins TRBV24-1 to TRBJ2-7, with 7 bases fitting TRBD2. From germline, CDR1 is KGHDR and CDR2 SFDVKD. The trim removed 7 bases at V and 4 bases at J, leaving 12 bases unmatched. This CDR3 has 15 amino acids. CDR3 residues: CATRTEREGTYEQYV. CDR3 coding DNA: TGTGCCACCAGGACAGAGAGGGAGGGGACTTACGAGCAGTACGTC.

V usage is TRBV5-6 and J usage is TRBJ2-1, with D perhaps matching TRBD1 or TRBD2 (5 bases each). Germline CDR1 and CDR2: SGHDT and YYEEEE. There are 15 residues in the CDR3. V lost 3 bases to trimming and J lost 7 bases, with 17 bases between them. CDR3: CASSSGTANVNEQFF. The CDR3 nucleotides are TGTGCCAGCAGCTCCGGGACCGCAAACGTTAATGAGCAGTTCTTC. The full variable domain, in which reference TRBV5-6 and TRBJ2-1 provide the parts outside the CDR3, is DAGVTQSPTHLIKTRGQQVTLRCSPKSGHDTVSWYQQALGQGPQFIFQYYEEEERQRGNFPDRFSGHQFPNYSSELNVNALLLGDSALYLCASSSGTANVNEQFFGPGTRLTVL.

V usage is TRBV28 and J usage is TRBJ1-4; D possibly corresponds to TRBD1 (5 bases). Germline loops: CDR1 MDHEN, CDR2 SYDVKM. Trimming stripped 6 bases from V and 6 bases from J, with 17 bases between. This CDR3 comprises 15 residues. Here the CDR3 reads CASRAGGVGDEKLFF. CDR3 DNA: TGTGCCAGCAGAGCTGGAGGAGTAGGGGATGAAAAACTGTTTTTT.

The CDR3 DNA reads as TGTGCCAGCAGCCGGGAGGACAGGAATGGCTACACCTTC. Protein product: CASSREDRNGYTF. V usage is TRBV4-2 and J usage is TRBJ1-2, with 7 bases matching TRBD1. The V segment lost 4 bases and the J segment 6 bases; nucleotides outside the gene matches: 5. This CDR3 spans 13 amino acids. The V gene's germline CDR1 is LGHNA and CDR2 YNFKEQ.

The V call is TRBV7-3, the J call TRBJ2-2; D not resolved. This CDR3 has 14 residues. V lost 5 bases to trimming and J lost 3 bases, with 10 bases between them. Germline V gene lookup returns CDR1 SGHTA and CDR2 FQGTGA. The CDR3 bases are TGTGCCAGCAGCGCCGACCGCTACACCGGGGAGCTGTTTTTT. Translation: CASSADRYTGELFF.